This TCR beta chain was captured by sequencing in a study of blood T cells in healthy people across ages. Study-wide points: Versus aged donors, long-lived donors had higher diversity and more naive CD4+ cells.

As to this clonotype: Antigen: not known. One junction end does not reproduce the germline sequence, and a read error may be involved.

The CDR3 has 13 amino acids. Germline lookup yields CDR1 MDHEN and CDR2 SYDVKM. Then a second PCR, running roughly 7 to 11 cycles, was carried out with a sample-barcoded 5' primer and a J-beta primer mix. TCRdb passed the 5' RACE reads through MiXCR, listing each CDR3 protein once. Among roughly 930,000 distinct CDR3 sequences listed, roughly 52% were seen once. This sequence joins TRBV28 and TRBJ1-1, with a possible D match to TRBD1 (5 bases). The TCR sequence derives from a man aged 25 to 45 in good health. The specimen was blood. As DNA, the CDR3 is TGTGCCAGCAGACTTATTCGGGGCACTGAGGCTTTCTTT. Amino acid sequence: CASRLIRGTEAFF.